The subject of this entry is one T cell receptor (beta chain). The antigen remains unidentified. These data are taken from a study of yellow fever vaccine responses in identical twins. V was pared by 4 bases and J by 4 bases, with 13 bases between. The CDR3 sequence is 14 residues long. Findings and caveats of the study: Convergence reportedly seemed to mark part of the twins' vaccine T cell response, with personalization marking the rest.

TCRdb re-derived calls from the RT-PCR reads in MiXCR, one entry per CDR3 protein. The sample records approximately 13,000 distinct CDR3 sequences, approximately 84% being singletons. The gene calls are TRBV12-3 or TRBV12-4 and TRBJ1-1; possible D gene TRBD1, 5 bases. The TCR comes from a woman aged 18-29 years who received the yellow fever vaccine. The specimen comprised T cells from blood (PBMCs), unsorted or a sorted subset (not recorded which), sampled before or after yellow fever vaccination (not recorded which). As DNA, the CDR3 is TGTGCCAGCAGTTGGCGACAGACCGTCACTGAAGCTTTCTTT. This sequence encodes CASSWRQTVTEAFF.